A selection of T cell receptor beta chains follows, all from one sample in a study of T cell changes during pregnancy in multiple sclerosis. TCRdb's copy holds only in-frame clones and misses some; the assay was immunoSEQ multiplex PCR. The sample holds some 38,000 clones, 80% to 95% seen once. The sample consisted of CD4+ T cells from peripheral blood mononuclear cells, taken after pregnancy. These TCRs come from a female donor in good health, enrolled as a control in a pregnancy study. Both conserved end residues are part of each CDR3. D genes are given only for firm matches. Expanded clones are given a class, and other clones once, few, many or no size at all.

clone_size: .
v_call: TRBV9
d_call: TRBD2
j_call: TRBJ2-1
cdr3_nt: TGTGCCAGCAGCCGGGGTTCAGCGGGAGTGTTAAATGAGCAGTTCTTC
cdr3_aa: CASSRGSAGVLNEQFF

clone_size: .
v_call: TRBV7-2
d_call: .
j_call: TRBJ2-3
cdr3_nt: TGTGCCAGCAGCTTAGGCCTAGCAGGAGATACGCAGTATTTT
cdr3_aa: CASSLGLAGDTQYF

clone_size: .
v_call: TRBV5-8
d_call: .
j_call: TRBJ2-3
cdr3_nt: TGTGCCAGCAGCTGGAGAAGCACAGATACGCAGTATTTT
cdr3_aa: CASSWRSTDTQYF

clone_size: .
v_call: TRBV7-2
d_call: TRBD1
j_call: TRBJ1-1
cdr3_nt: TGTGCCAGCAGTCCAGTGATAGGGGGCGCGAATACTGAAGCTTTCTTT
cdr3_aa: CASSPVIGGANTEAFF

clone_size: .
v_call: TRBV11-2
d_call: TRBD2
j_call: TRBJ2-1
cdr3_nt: TGTGCCAGCGTCATAGCGGGAGGGCTCGAGCAGTTCTTC
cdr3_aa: CASVIAGGLEQFF

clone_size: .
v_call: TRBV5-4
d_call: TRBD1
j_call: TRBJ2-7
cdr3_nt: TGTGCCAGCAGCCCAGGACAGGCAAGCTCCTACGAGCAGTACTTC
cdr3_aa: CASSPGQASSYEQYF

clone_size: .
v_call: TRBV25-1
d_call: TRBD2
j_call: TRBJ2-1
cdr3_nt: TGTGCCAGCAGTGGATTGGGACTAGCGAACCATGAGCAGTTCTTC
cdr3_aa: CASSGLGLANHEQFF

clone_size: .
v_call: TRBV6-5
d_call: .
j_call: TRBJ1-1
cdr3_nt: TGTGCCAGCAGTTACTGGGTCCCGGAGGAGAACACTGAAGCTTTCTTT
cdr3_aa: CASSYWVPEENTEAFF

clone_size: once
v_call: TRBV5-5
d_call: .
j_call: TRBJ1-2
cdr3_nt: TGTGCCAGCAGCCCAGAACCACAGGGAGCCAACTATGGCTACACCTTC
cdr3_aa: CASSPEPQGANYGYTF

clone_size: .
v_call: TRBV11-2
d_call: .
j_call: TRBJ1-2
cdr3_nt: TGTGCCAGCAGCTTGGAACCTGGACAAAACTATGGCTACACCTTC
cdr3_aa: CASSLEPGQNYGYTF

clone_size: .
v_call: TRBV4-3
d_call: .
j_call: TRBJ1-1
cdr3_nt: TGCGCCAGCAGCCAGAGGACAGCGAACACTGAAGCTTTCTTT
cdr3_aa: CASSQRTANTEAFF

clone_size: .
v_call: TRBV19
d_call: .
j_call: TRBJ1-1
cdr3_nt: TGTGCCAGCTCCACAGGTACAGGGAGAGCCCTGAACACTGAAGCTTTCTTT
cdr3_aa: CASSTGTGRALNTEAFF

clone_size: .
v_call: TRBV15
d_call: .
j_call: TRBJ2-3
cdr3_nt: TGTGCCACCATTGCGGGACCGCGGGGTACGCAGTATTTT
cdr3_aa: CATIAGPRGTQYF